This T cell receptor (beta chain) was retrieved from a study of blood T cell repertoires in COVID-19. About the research overall: Material from acute and convalescent COVID-19 was sourced from the United States, Italy and Spain. The analysed material was cDNA or gDNA that came from T cells, B-cell-depleted T cells, or PBMCs.

Germline V gene sequence: CDR1 SGHVS, CDR2 FNYEAQ. V lost 1 base, J lost 6 bases, and 23 bases lay in between. This CDR3 spans 18 amino acids. Original handling: It was from reference gene primer amplification that nucleated cell counts were estimated. Repertoires were generated with immunoSEQ multiplex PCR, while TCRdb's copy carries only in-frame clones and drops some. The V and J calls and the clone size are those of that table, but D and trimming were determined from the DNA. Of 120,000 to 150,000 clones in the sample, roughly nine tenths were seen once. The V gene is TRBV7-6, the J gene TRBJ2-3; D perhaps matches TRBD1 (6 bases). The origin of this receptor is a woman aged 55-70 years with active COVID-19. The specimen was peripheral blood. The CDR3 sequence is CASSLEGGRLQRPDTQYF. For the CDR3, the DNA is TGTGCCAGCAGCTTAGAAGGGGGAAGACTCCAACGTCCGGATACGCAGTATTTT.